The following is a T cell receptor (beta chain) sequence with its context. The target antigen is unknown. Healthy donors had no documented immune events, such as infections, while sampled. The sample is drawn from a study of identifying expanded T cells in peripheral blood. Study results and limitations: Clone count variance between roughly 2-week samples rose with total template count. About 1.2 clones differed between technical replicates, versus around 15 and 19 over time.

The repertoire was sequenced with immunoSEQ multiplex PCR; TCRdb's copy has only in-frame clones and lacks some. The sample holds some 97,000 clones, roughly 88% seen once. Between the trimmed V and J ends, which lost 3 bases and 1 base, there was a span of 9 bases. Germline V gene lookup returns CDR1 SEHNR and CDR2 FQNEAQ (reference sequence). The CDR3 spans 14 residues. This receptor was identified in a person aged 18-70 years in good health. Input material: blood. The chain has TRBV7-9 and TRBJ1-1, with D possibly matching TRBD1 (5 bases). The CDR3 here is CASSLPGGNTEAFF. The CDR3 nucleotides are TGTGCCAGCAGCTTGCCCGGGGGGAACACTGAAGCTTTCTTT.